These 27 T cell receptor beta chains share one sample of origin, sequenced in a study of identical twins. From the 5' RACE reads, TCRdb called clonotypes with MiXCR, one entry per CDR3 protein. The table has fewer than 900,000 distinct CDR3 sequences, over 15% seen once. The data were also submitted as part of a second study, on T cells expressing NK-cell markers.

Sequencing used PBMCs. The source of these receptors is a woman younger than 30 in good health.

This chain joins TRBV6-1 and TRBJ2-3, with TRBD2 identical over 10 bases. V dropped 6 bases and J dropped 2; count of bases not matched to a gene: 8. CDR3 length: 16 residues. Germline lookup yields CDR1 MNHNS and CDR2 SASEGT. In DNA, the CDR3 is TGTGCCAGCAGCAATAGAGCGGGAGGGTTCACAGATACGCAGTATTTT. Protein sequence: CASSNRAGGFTDTQYF.

The chain carries TRBV7-2 and TRBJ2-1, with TRBD2 as a possible D gene (6 bases). This CDR3 has 14 residues. V gave up 1 base and J gave up 5 bases, with 9 bases separating them. CDR1 is SGHTA and CDR2 is FQGNSA in the germline V gene. The CDR3, as DNA: TGTGCCAGCAGCTTAGAACTAGCCAACAATGAGCAGTTCTTC. Translation gives CASSLELANNEQFF.

This clonotype was detected a few times. The rearrangement uses TRBV20-1 and TRBJ2-1; no clear D gene. The CDR3 extends over 12 amino acids. Germline-derived CDR1 and CDR2 are DFQATT and SNEGSKA (reference sequence). Trimming took off 1 base at V and 9 bases at J, with 10 bases between the two ends. The CDR3 sequence: CSARAVRTEQFF. The DNA for the CDR3 is TGCAGTGCTAGAGCTGTTCGTACTGAGCAGTTCTTC.

The chain employs TRBV11-2 and TRBJ2-2; D unresolved. V was cut by 4 bases and J by 4 bases, with 13 bases left in between. CDR1 SGHAT and CDR2 FQNNGV come from the germline V gene. The CDR3 totals 15 residues. CDR3 loop: CASSSLLMGTGELFF. The CDR3 coding sequence is TGTGCCAGCAGCTCGCTCCTCATGGGCACCGGGGAGCTGTTTTTT.

The genes are TRBV2 and TRBJ1-2, with D possibly TRBD1 on 6 matching bases. The V and J ends lost 4 bases and 6 bases respectively, with 9 bases between them. The CDR3 has 12 residues. Germline V CDR1 and CDR2: SNHLY, FYNNEI. CDR3 DNA sequence: TGTGCCAGCAGTGGGAACAGGGATGGCTACACCTTC. Translated: CASSGNRDGYTF.

This clonotype was found many times. V and J are TRBV2 and TRBJ2-7; D call uncertain. The CDR3 consists of 12 residues. Germline lookup yields CDR1 SNHLY and CDR2 FYNNEI. V was shortened by 3 bases and J by 4 bases, with 7 bases between the two germline ends. The CDR3 DNA follows: TGTGCCAGCAGTGAGAGTGGTTACGAGCAGTACTTC. Translating gives CASSESGYEQYF.

This clonotype was observed at least ten times. This sequence joins TRBV5-1 and TRBJ2-7; tentatively, D is TRBD1 (7 bases). Trimming removed 4 bases from V and 4 bases from J, with 12 bases in between. Per germline, CDR1 SGHRS and CDR2 YFSETQ. The CDR3 has 13 amino acids. CDR3 sequence reads: CASSGGTAYEQYF. CDR3 nucleotide sequence: TGCGCCAGCAGCGGGGGGACAGCTTACGAGCAGTACTTC. Together with reference TRBV5-1 and TRBJ2-7, the CDR3 gives the full variable domain: KAGVTQTPRYLIKTRGQQVTLSCSPISGHRSVSWYQQTPGQGLQFLFEYFSETQRNKGNFPGRFSGRQFSNSRSEMNVSTLELGDSALYLCASSGGTAYEQYFGPGTRLTVT.

Only a few counts were recorded for this clonotype. The CDR3 sequence: CASSLNGARFTGELFF. The CDR3 DNA follows: TGCGCCAGCAGCTTGAACGGAGCTCGTTTTACCGGGGAGCTGTTTTTT. This chain uses TRBV5-1 with TRBJ2-2; D ambiguous. Germline-derived CDR1 and CDR2 are SGHRS and YFSETQ. Between the trimmed V and J ends, which lost 1 base and 5 bases, there was a span of 15 bases. This CDR3 is 16 amino acids long.

The sample holds many counts of this clonotype. The rearrangement links TRBV18 to TRBJ2-1; D possibly corresponds to TRBD1 (6 bases). V was pared by 8 bases and J by 12 bases, with 20 bases between. The length of the CDR3 is 13 residues. Germline CDR1 and CDR2: KGHSH and LQKENI. CDR3 DNA sequence: TGTGCCAGCACCCCCTCCCAGGGGCTCGGGCAGTTCTTC. Amino acids: CASTPSQGLGQFF.

The rearrangement uses TRBV5-1 and TRBJ2-5, with D unclear. Between the trimmed V and J ends, which lost 0 bases and 5 bases, there was a span of 11 bases. Germline V gives CDR1 SGHRS, CDR2 YFSETQ. CDR3 size: 14 residues. CDR3 nucleotide sequence: TGCGCCAGCAGCTTGGAATCCCCGATGGAGACCCAGTACTTC. This gives the protein CASSLESPMETQYF.

This clonotype was seen only a few times. This chain connects TRBV6-1 to TRBJ2-4, with unresolved D. The CDR3 is 14 residues long. Trimming shortened V by 7 bases and J by 7 bases, and 17 bases separated the two germline ends. Germline V gene sequence: CDR1 MNHNS, CDR2 SASEGT. The CDR3 here is CASTSLDAVNIQYF. The CDR3, as DNA: TGTGCCAGCACCTCTTTGGACGCTGTCAACATTCAGTACTTC.

Only a few counts were recorded for this clonotype. J is TRBJ2-1 and V is TRBV6-5, with D perhaps TRBD2 (6 bases). Trimming took off 2 bases at V and 9 bases at J, with 14 bases between the two ends. Germline V gene lookup returns CDR1 MNHEY and CDR2 SVGAGI. The CDR3 contains 14 residues. CDR3 in amino acids: CASSYGRRRGEQFF. The DNA of the CDR3 is TGTGCCAGCAGTTACGGACGGAGGAGGGGTGAGCAGTTCTTC.

The genes are TRBV2 and TRBJ1-1, with D hard to call. This CDR3 spans 15 amino acids. The V end was cut by 6 bases, the J end by 3 bases, with 17 bases between. Germline V lookup: CDR1 SNHLY, CDR2 FYNNEI. The DNA of the CDR3 is TGTGCCAGCAGGAGACGGACGGAGTCAGACACTGAAGCTTTCTTT. Translating gives CASRRRTESDTEAFF.

This clonotype was observed a handful of times. V usage is TRBV27 and J usage is TRBJ2-3, with D possibly matching TRBD2 (6 bases). Germline assignment: CDR1 MNHEY and CDR2 SMNVEV (reference sequence). The CDR3 sequence is 16 residues long. Deletions cut 7 bases from V and 5 bases from J, with 22 bases between. The CDR3 sequence: CASNPVVTSSRDTQYF. In nucleotides, the CDR3 is TGTGCCAGCAACCCAGTGGTCACTAGCTCGAGAGATACGCAGTATTTT.

The rearrangement links TRBV5-1 to TRBJ2-1; TRBD2 matches at 12 bases. From germline, CDR1 is SGHRS and CDR2 YFSETQ. The CDR3 is 17 residues long. Trimming cost V 4 bases and J 9 bases; bases outside gene matches: 14. Here the CDR3 reads CASSPGETSGRRSEQFF. CDR3 in DNA: TGCGCCAGCAGCCCCGGAGAGACTAGCGGGAGAAGGAGTGAGCAGTTCTTC. The full variable domain, rest sourced from reference TRBV5-1 and TRBJ2-1, is KAGVTQTPRYLIKTRGQQVTLSCSPISGHRSVSWYQQTPGQGLQFLFEYFSETQRNKGNFPGRFSGRQFSNSRSEMNVSTLELGDSALYLCASSPGETSGRRSEQFFGPGTRLTVL.

J is TRBJ1-1 and V is TRBV18; D unresolved. Germline V gives CDR1 KGHSH, CDR2 LQKENI. The length of the CDR3 is 14 residues. V was cut by 3 bases and J by 5 bases, with 13 bases left in between. The CDR3 coding sequence is TGTGCCAGCTCACCCAGCCGGGTTTGGACTGAAGCTTTCTTT. It is translated as CASSPSRVWTEAFF. Drawing the rest from reference TRBV18 and TRBJ1-1, the complete variable domain is NAGVMQNPRHLVRRRGQEARLRCSPMKGHSHVYWYRQLPEEGLKFMVYLQKENIIDESGMPKERFSAEFPKEGPSILRIQQVVRGDSAAYFCASSPSRVWTEAFFGQGTRLTVV.

The chain recombines TRBV6-5 with TRBJ2-1; 10 bases match TRBD2. The CDR3 length is 18 residues. Trimming at V came to 3 bases and at J to 1 base, leaving 9 bases not matched to a gene. Germline assignment: CDR1 MNHEY and CDR2 SVGAGI. The CDR3 region has the DNA TGTGCCAGCAGTTATTTTGGTTCTAGCGGGAGTTCCTACAATGAGCAGTTCTTC. It is translated as CASSYFGSSGSSYNEQFF.

There are a few counts of this clonotype. The CDR3 bases are TGCGCCACCTCACAGGGGGCCACAGATACGCAGTATTTT. This sequence encodes CATSQGATDTQYF. The chain uses TRBV10-1 and TRBJ2-3; 9 bases map to TRBD1. Germline lookup yields CDR1 WNHNN and CDR2 SYGVQD (reference sequence). Trimming removed 10 bases from V and 2 bases from J; junction bases left unmatched: 4. CDR3 length equals 13 residues.

The V and J genes are TRBV7-6 and TRBJ2-5; D might be TRBD2 (6 bases). The V gene lost 2 bases and the J gene lost 6 bases, with 10 bases spanning the gap. CDR1 SGHVS and CDR2 FNYEAQ come from the germline V gene. CDR3 length: 13 residues. CDR3 loop: CASSLSSAQTQYF. The CDR3 nucleotides are TGTGCCAGCAGCTTATCTAGCGCCCAGACCCAGTACTTC. The whole variable domain, remainder taken from reference TRBV7-6 and TRBJ2-5, is GAGVSQSPRYKVTKRGQDVALRCDPISGHVSLYWYRQALGQGPEFLTYFNYEAQQDKSGLPNDRFSAERPEGSISTLTIQRTEQRDSAMYRCASSLSSAQTQYFGPGTRLLVL.

This chain joins TRBV7-9 and TRBJ2-1; 8 bases agree with TRBD2. Germline CDR1 reads SEHNR; CDR2 reads FQNEAQ (reference sequence). With V trimmed by 2 bases and J by 7 bases, 10 bases remained unmatched. This CDR3 contains 16 residues. CDR3: CASSLRVQRGRNEQFF. The CDR3 region has the DNA TGTGCCAGCAGCTTAAGGGTCCAGCGGGGGAGGAATGAGCAGTTCTTC.

The J gene is TRBJ2-7, the V gene TRBV6-1; D not certain. V gave up 10 bases and J gave up 2 bases, with 15 bases separating them. This CDR3 is 13 amino acids long. Germline assignment: CDR1 MNHNS and CDR2 SASEGT. DNA of the CDR3: TGTGCCACAGCCTCGAGGAGCGCCTACGAGCAGTACTTC. It codes for CATASRSAYEQYF.

In its sample, this clonotype was seen a few times. V is TRBV20-1 and J is TRBJ1-6, with D tentatively TRBD1 (6 bases). V lost 0 bases to trimming and J lost 15 bases, with 18 bases between them. The CDR3 contains 14 residues. In germline, CDR1 is DFQATT, CDR2 SNEGSKA (reference sequence). The chain's CDR3 is CSARETTGPILLHF. CDR3 nucleotides: TGCAGTGCTAGAGAGACGACAGGTCCAATACTCCTCCACTTT.

This clonotype was seen more than once but under ten times. The rearrangement joins TRBV25-1 to TRBJ2-1; 10 positions match TRBD2. This CDR3 has 16 amino acids. Looked up from germline, CDR1 is MGHDK and CDR2 is SYGVNS. Losses at the gene ends were 3 bases for V and 7 bases for J; bases not matched to a gene: 9. CDR3 region: CASSDPASGRSNEQFF. Here the CDR3 DNA reads TGTGCCAGCAGTGATCCTGCTAGCGGGAGAAGTAATGAGCAGTTCTTC.

The chain couples TRBV20-1 to TRBJ2-7; 13 bases agree with TRBD2. The CDR3 consists of 16 residues. The V gene end was trimmed by 2 bases and the J gene end by 2 bases; junction bases not matched to a gene: 6. Germline CDR1 is DFQATT and CDR2 is SNEGSKA (reference sequence). Here the CDR3 reads CSARPKTSGRAYEQYF. In DNA form, the CDR3 reads TGCAGTGCTAGACCTAAAACTAGCGGGAGGGCCTACGAGCAGTACTTC.

V and J are TRBV20-1 and TRBJ2-3; 8 bases fit TRBD1. V lost 3 bases and J lost 4; bases outside the gene matches: 12. Looked up from germline, CDR1 is DFQATT and CDR2 is SNEGSKA (reference sequence). The CDR3 covers 16 residues. CDR3 DNA sequence: TGCAGTGCTAGGCGAGCTGACAGGGGTAGCGCAGATACGCAGTATTTT. Translating it yields CSARRADRGSADTQYF.

The sample holds a few counts of this clonotype. The chain couples TRBV6-5 to TRBJ1-3, with D hard to call. V shed 1 base and J shed 0 bases, with 7 bases lying between them. Germline assignment: CDR1 MNHEY and CDR2 SVGAGI. The CDR3 totals 15 residues. The CDR3 nucleotides read TGTGCCAGCAGTTACTGGCGGCCCTCTGGAAACACCATATATTTT. Its protein is CASSYWRPSGNTIYF.

This chain uses TRBV12-3 or TRBV12-4 with TRBJ2-7, with unresolved D. Trimming stripped 3 bases from V and 5 bases from J, with 11 bases between. The CDR3 extends over 13 amino acids. CDR3 nucleotides: TGTGCCAGCAGTTTTCTGTTCGGCGACGAGCAGTACTTC. Its translation: CASSFLFGDEQYF.